This T cell receptor beta chain was identified in a study of blood T cell repertoires in COVID-19. Background on the study: Samples came from the United States, Italy and Spain, spanning acute and convalescent COVID-19. T cells, B-cell-depleted T cells, or PBMCs supplied cDNA or gDNA.

The germline V gene encodes CDR1 MNHEY and CDR2 SMNVEV (reference sequence). With V trimmed by 4 bases and J by 4 bases, 6 bases remained unmatched. The CDR3 is 16 residues long. Produced via immunoSEQ multiplex PCR; TCRdb's table is partial and in-frame only. The sample yields fewer than 500,000 clones, just over 85% seen once. This chain uses TRBV27 with TRBJ2-1, with 11 bases that match TRBD1. The clonotype comes from a woman aged 25 to 39 with active or convalescent COVID-19. What was sequenced was peripheral blood. CDR3 DNA: TGTGCCAGCAGTTCAAAGGACAGGGGGCCGTACAATGAGCAGTTCTTC. Its protein is CASSSKDRGPYNEQFF.